The clone carrying this T cell receptor (beta chain) turned up a few times. Its antigen is currently unknown. Germline lookup yields CDR1 MDHEN and CDR2 SYDVKM. The CDR3 is 15 residues long. Primers used in a second PCR of roughly 7 to 12 cycles were a sample-barcoded 5' primer and a J-beta primer mix. Every cDNA molecule carried a tag from a template-switch adaptor bearing 12 random nucleotides. Via MiXCR, TCRdb re-called the 5' RACE reads, giving one row per CDR3 protein. The table lists roughly 800,000 distinct CDR3 sequences, around 25% of them singletons, with under 4% in the top ten. The record originates from a study of blood T cells in healthy people across ages. The study's findings and limits: Per-million-T-cell TCR beta diversity fell roughly linearly with age.

Another study also made use of these data, one on T cells of mothers and their children. From that second work: Biologically related mothers and children overlapped slightly more than unrelated pairs, a non-significant difference.

The V gene is TRBV28, the J gene TRBJ2-5, with 8 positions matching TRBD1. The closer fit of TRBJ2-7 to the DNA end suggests the J call may be wrong. Sequencing was carried out using blood. The TCR originated in a boy aged 5-17 years in good health. CDR3 sequence reads: CASSLTGGVSYEQYF. CDR3 nucleotide sequence: TGTGCCAGCAGCTTAACAGGGGGAGTCTCCTACGAGCAGTACTTC.